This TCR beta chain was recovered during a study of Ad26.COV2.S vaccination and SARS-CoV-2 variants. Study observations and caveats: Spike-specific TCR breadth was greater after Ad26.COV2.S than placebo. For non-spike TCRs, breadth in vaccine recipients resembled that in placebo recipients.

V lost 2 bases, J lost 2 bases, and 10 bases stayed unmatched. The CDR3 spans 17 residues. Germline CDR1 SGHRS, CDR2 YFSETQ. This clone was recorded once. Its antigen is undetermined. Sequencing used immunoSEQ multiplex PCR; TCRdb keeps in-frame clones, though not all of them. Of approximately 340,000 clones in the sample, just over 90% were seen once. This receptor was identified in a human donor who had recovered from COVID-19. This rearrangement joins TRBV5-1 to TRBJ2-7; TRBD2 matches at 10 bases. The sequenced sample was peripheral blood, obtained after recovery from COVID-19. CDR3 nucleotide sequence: TGCGCCAGCAGCTTCGGACCTAGCGGGGGTAGCACCTACGAGCAGTACTTC. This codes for CASSFGPSGGSTYEQYF.